The 10 T cell receptor beta chains given below trace back to one sample, sequenced in a study of shared clonotypes between healthy human individuals. Sequenced by immunoSEQ multiplex PCR; TCRdb stores in-frame clones only, minus some. The data show more than 450,000 clones, 79% seen once. Material for sequencing was PBMCs. These receptors all stem from a woman aged 40 to 49 in good health. Some clones in this sample may be carry-over from other donors' samples.

The V gene is TRBV5-6, the J gene TRBJ2-3, with 13 bases aligning to TRBD2. The CDR3 covers 16 residues. CDR1 and CDR2 from the germline V gene are SGHDT and YYEEEE. Trimming cost V 1 base and J 3 bases; bases outside gene matches: 2. The CDR3 sequence: CASSLTSGRGTDTQYF. In DNA, the CDR3 is TGTGCCAGCAGCTTGACTAGCGGGAGGGGTACAGATACGCAGTATTTT.

As for this clone: Given a far larger clone just one base away, this is likely a sequencing read error. The chain links TRBV18 to TRBJ2-7; D is undetermined. This CDR3 contains 14 residues. CDR1 is KGHSH and CDR2 is LQKENI in the germline V gene. CDR3 region: CASSHMDGSYERYF. The CDR3 DNA reads as TGTGCCAGCTCACACATGGACGGATCCTACGAGCGGTACTTC.

For this clone: Compared with germline, one end of the junction differs, possibly owing to a read error. V usage is TRBV6-1 and J usage is TRBJ2-7, with D maybe TRBD1 (6 bases). The germline gives CDR1 MNHNS, CDR2 SASEGT. The CDR3 length is 15 residues. CDR3 nucleotide sequence: TGTGCCAGCAGGGAAGACAGGTATTCATCCTACGAGCAGTACTTC. Its protein product is CASREDRYSSYEQYF.

The chain is built from TRBV7-8 and TRBJ2-3; 8 bases align to TRBD2. Germline V gives CDR1 SGHVS, CDR2 FQNEAQ. The CDR3 spans 17 residues. V dropped 1 base and J dropped 0; count of bases not matched to a gene: 6. CDR3 sequence: CASSLGLAHTSTDTQYF. CDR3 in DNA: TGTGCCAGCAGCTTAGGACTAGCGCATACTAGCACAGATACGCAGTATTTT.

The rearrangement uses TRBV14 and TRBJ2-7; D gene ambiguous. Trimming removed 0 bases at V and 4 bases at J, with 13 bases between. The germline V gene has CDR1 SGHDN and CDR2 FVKESK. There are 15 residues in the CDR3. This chain's CDR3 is CASSQEAGFGYEQYF. CDR3 nucleotides: TGTGCCAGCAGCCAAGAAGCTGGATTCGGGTACGAGCAGTACTTC. Full variable domain (missing parts from reference TRBV14 and TRBJ2-7): EAGVTQFPSHSVIEKGQTVTLRCDPISGHDNLYWYRRVMGKEIKFLLHFVKESKQDESGMPNNRFLAERTGGTYSTLKVQPAELEDSGVYFCASSQEAGFGYEQYFGPGTRLTVT.

V is TRBV7-3 and J is TRBJ2-1; D perhaps matches TRBD2 (6 bases). V dropped 0 bases and J dropped 4 bases, with 10 bases sitting between them. In germline, CDR1 is SGHTA, CDR2 FQGTGA. The CDR3 spans 15 residues. The CDR3 spells CASSLTLEGYNEQFF. The CDR3 bases are TGTGCCAGCAGCTTAACGCTGGAGGGGTACAATGAGCAGTTCTTC.

The chain is built from TRBV7-8 and TRBJ2-1, with 10 nucleotides matching TRBD2. Germline V gene lookup returns CDR1 SGHVS and CDR2 FQNEAQ. The CDR3 spans 19 residues. V was pared by 3 bases and J by 0 bases, with 11 bases of the junction left unmatched. CDR3 bases: TGTGCCAGCAGCTTTTTTGCGCTAGCGGGAGCTAGCTCCTACAATGAGCAGTTCTTC. Protein sequence: CASSFFALAGASSYNEQFF.

V gene TRBV5-1 combines with J gene TRBJ2-1; D gene unclear. CDR3 length equals 16 residues. CDR1 SGHRS and CDR2 YFSETQ come from the germline V gene. V lost 2 bases, J lost 10 bases, and 22 bases lay in between. The CDR3 DNA is TGCGCCAGCAGCTTTCAAAATACTAAGGACGGAGCCGAGCAGTTCTTC. It is translated as CASSFQNTKDGAEQFF.

The rearrangement joins TRBV28 to TRBJ2-6; either TRBD1 or TRBD2 may fit D (6 bases each). Trimming pared 8 bases from V and 0 bases from J, leaving 14 bases between. The CDR3 is 16 amino acids. CDR1 and CDR2 (germline): MDHEN, SYDVKM. CDR3 coding DNA: TGTGCCAGCCGAAGGACAGCGGGCTCTGGGGCCAACGTCCTGACTTTC. It encodes CASRRTAGSGANVLTF.

There are a few counts of this clone. This chain connects TRBV2 to TRBJ1-1; D may be TRBD1 (5 bases). The germline CDR1 and CDR2 sequences are SNHLY and FYNNEI. Trimming stripped 6 bases from V and 0 bases from J, with 8 bases between. This CDR3 region has 13 residues. The CDR3 spells CASRVQVNTEAFF. The CDR3 DNA reads TGTGCCAGCAGAGTACAGGTGAACACTGAAGCTTTCTTT.